This T cell receptor (beta chain) was identified in a study of OX40 agonist ivuxolimab in advanced cancers. Study at large: Under the entry rules, prior anti-PD-1, anti-PD-L1 or anti-CTLA-4 therapy was allowed, and approximately 36% had some.

Only in-frame clones appear in the TCRdb table, and some are missing; sequencing was by immunoSEQ multiplex PCR. Altogether 73,000 or so clones are present, roughly 85% being singletons, with the ten largest covering about 0.6%. Trimming removed 6 bases from V and 4 bases from J, with 15 bases in between. Germline V lookup: CDR1 MNHNY, CDR2 SVGAGI (reference sequence). This CDR3 has 15 residues. The sample in question was CD4+ or CD8+ T cells sorted from blood, obtained in a trial of the OX40 agonist ivuxolimab. V and J are TRBV6-6 and TRBJ2-2; TRBD1 is a possible D gene (6 bases). This receptor was taken from an adult with an advanced solid tumor such as melanoma, head and neck, liver or kidney cancer. CDR3 protein: CASRSTGQSTGELFF. The CDR3 nucleotides are TGTGCCAGCAGGAGCACGGGACAATCCACCGGGGAGCTGTTTTTT.